A single sample is the source of the 2 T cell receptor beta chains below, sequenced in a study of cytomegalovirus exposure and HLA in healthy donors. PCR used 60 Vbeta primers and 13 Jbeta primers. The method was immunoSEQ multiplex PCR; TCRdb's version includes in-frame clones alone and lacks a portion of them. The sample records 95,000 to 150,000 clones, over 8.5% being singletons. Sequenced sample: PBMCs. The receptors were sampled from a woman in her 40s in good health and CMV-seropositive.

This rearrangement joins TRBV19 to TRBJ1-6; D gene ambiguous. Germline-derived CDR1 and CDR2 are LNHDA and SQIVND (reference sequence). This CDR3 is 14 amino acids long. V was pared by 5 bases and J by 7 bases, with 12 bases between. CDR3 nucleotide sequence: TGTGCCAGTAGTGGAATAAGAGGAAATTCACCCCTCCACTTT. This translates into CASSGIRGNSPLHF.

This clone was detected a few times. This chain uses TRBV2 with TRBJ1-3; 7 nucleotides line up with TRBD1. Unmatched junction bases numbered 1, after V lost 4 bases and J lost 4 bases. The CDR3 spans 13 residues. Germline-derived CDR1 and CDR2 are SNHLY and FYNNEI. CDR3: CASSGQGGNTIYF. CDR3 DNA: TGTGCCAGCAGTGGACAGGGAGGAAACACCATATATTTT. Complete variable domain (other parts from reference TRBV2 and TRBJ1-3): EPEVTQTPSHQVTQMGQEVILRCVPISNHLYFYWYRQILGQKVEFLVSFYNNEISEKSEIFDDQFSVERPDGSNFTLKIRSTKLEDSAMYFCASSGQGGNTIYFGEGSWLTVV.